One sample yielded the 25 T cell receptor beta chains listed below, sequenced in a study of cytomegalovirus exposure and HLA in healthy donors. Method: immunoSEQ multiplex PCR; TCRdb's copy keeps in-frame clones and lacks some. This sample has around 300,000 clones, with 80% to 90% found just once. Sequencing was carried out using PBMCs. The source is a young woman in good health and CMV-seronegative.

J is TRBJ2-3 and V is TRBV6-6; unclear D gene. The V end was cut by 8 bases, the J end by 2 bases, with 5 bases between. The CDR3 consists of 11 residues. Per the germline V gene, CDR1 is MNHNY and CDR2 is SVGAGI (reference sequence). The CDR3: CASLNTDTQYF. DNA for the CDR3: TGTGCCAGCTTAAACACAGATACGCAGTATTTT.

This CDR3 reads CASSLGQGGSEQYF. CDR3 DNA sequence: TGTGCCAGCAGTCTAGGACAGGGCGGGAGCGAGCAGTACTTC. The chain couples TRBV5-6 to TRBJ2-7, with D possibly TRBD1 on 8 matching bases. The length of the CDR3 is 14 residues. The germline V gene has CDR1 SGHDT and CDR2 YYEEEE. Trimming stripped 5 bases from V and 6 bases from J, with 18 bases between.

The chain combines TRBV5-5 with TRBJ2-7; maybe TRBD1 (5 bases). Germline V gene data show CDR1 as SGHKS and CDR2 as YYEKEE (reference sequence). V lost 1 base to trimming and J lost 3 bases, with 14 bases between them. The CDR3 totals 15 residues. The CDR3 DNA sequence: TGTGCCAGCAGCTTGATGGCAGGGCAAGTCTACGAGCAGTACTTC. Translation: CASSLMAGQVYEQYF.

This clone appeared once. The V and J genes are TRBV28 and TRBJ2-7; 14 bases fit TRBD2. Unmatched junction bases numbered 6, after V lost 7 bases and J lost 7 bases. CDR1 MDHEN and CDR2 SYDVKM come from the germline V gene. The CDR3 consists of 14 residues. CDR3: CASKTSGGAREQYF. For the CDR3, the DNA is TGTGCCAGCAAGACTAGCGGGGGGGCGCGAGAGCAGTACTTC.

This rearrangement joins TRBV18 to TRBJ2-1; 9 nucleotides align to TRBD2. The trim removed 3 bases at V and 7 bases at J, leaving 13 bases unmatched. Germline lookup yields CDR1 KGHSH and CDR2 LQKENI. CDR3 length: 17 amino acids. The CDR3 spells CASSPSSGTSRSNEQFF. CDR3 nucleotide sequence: TGTGCCAGCTCACCTTCTAGCGGGACCTCACGAAGTAATGAGCAGTTCTTC.

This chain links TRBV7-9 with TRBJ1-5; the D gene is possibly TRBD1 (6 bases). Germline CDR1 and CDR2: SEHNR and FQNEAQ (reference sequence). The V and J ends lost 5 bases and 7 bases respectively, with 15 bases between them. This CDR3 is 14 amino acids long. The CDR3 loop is CASSIQGSSQPQHF. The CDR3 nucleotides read TGTGCCAGCAGCATTCAGGGGTCGAGCCAGCCCCAGCATTTT.

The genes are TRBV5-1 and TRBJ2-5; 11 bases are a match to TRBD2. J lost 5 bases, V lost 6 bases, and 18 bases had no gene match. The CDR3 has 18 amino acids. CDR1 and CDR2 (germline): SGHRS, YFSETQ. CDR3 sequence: CASNFGLAGYQALETQYF. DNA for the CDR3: TGCGCCAGCAACTTTGGACTAGCGGGTTATCAAGCCTTGGAGACCCAGTACTTC.

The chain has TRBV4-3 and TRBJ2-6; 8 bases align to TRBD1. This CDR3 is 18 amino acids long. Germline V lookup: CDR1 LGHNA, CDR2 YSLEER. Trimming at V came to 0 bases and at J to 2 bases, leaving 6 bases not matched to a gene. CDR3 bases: TGCGCCAGCAGCCAAGAGATGGACAGGGCTACTGGGGCCAACGTCCTGACTTTC. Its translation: CASSQEMDRATGANVLTF.

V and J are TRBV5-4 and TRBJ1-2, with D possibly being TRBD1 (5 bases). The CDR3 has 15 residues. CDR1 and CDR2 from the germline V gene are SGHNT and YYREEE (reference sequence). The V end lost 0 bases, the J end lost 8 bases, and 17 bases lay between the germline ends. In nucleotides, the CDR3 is TGTGCCAGCAGCTTGGCTTCAGCGGGGGTTCGGGGCTACACCTTC. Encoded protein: CASSLASAGVRGYTF.

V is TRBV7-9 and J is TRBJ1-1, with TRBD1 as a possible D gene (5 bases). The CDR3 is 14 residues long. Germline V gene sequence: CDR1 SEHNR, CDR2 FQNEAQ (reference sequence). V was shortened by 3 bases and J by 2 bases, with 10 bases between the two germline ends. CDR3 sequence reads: CASSFRDTNTEAFF. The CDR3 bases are TGTGCCAGCAGCTTCAGGGATACTAACACTGAAGCTTTCTTT.

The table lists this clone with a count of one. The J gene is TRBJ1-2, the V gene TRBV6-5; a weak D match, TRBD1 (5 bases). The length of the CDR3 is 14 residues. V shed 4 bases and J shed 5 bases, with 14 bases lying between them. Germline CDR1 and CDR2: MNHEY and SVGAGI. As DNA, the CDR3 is TGTGCCAGCAGTTTCTCGGGGGAGGGGTATGGCTACACCTTC. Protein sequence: CASSFSGEGYGYTF.

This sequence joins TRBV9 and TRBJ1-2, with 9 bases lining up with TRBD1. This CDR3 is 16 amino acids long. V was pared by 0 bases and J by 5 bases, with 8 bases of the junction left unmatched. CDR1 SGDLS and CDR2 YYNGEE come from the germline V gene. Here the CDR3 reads CASSVEFRDRVYGYTF. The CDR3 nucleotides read TGTGCCAGCAGCGTAGAGTTCCGGGACAGGGTGTATGGCTACACCTTC.

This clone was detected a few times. Here the CDR3 reads CASSIPTGDYGYTF. The CDR3 DNA follows: TGTGCCAGCAGCATCCCTACAGGGGACTATGGCTACACCTTC. The genes are TRBV28 and TRBJ1-2; 7 bases map to TRBD1. Trimming took 6 bases from V and 3 from J; bases not matched to a gene: 7. The CDR3 totals 14 residues. Germline CDR1 and CDR2: MDHEN and SYDVKM.

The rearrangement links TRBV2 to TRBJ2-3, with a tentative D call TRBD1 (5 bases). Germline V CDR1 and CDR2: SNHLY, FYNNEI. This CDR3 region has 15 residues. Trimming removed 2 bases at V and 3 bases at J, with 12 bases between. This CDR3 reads CASSEQGLWTDTQYF. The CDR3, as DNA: TGTGCCAGCAGTGAACAGGGTCTGTGGACAGATACGCAGTATTTT.

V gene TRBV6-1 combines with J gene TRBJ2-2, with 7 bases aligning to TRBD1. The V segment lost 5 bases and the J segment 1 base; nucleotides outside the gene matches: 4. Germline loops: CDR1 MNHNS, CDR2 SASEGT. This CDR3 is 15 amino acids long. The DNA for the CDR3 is TGTGCCAGCAGTCCCAGGGGGAGGAACACCGGGGAGCTGTTTTTT. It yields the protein CASSPRGRNTGELFF.

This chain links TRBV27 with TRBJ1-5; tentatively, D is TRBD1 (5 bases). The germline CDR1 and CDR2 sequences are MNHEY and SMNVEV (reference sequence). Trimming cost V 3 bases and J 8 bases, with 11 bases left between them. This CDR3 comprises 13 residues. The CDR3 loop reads CASSFAGSKPQHF. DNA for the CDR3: TGTGCCAGCAGTTTCGCAGGGTCCAAGCCCCAGCATTTT.

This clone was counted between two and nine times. CDR3 coding DNA: TGTGCCATCAGTGAGACTAGCGGGGGCTACGAGCAGTACTTC. Encoded protein: CAISETSGGYEQYF. The chain combines TRBV10-3 with TRBJ2-7, with 11 positions matching TRBD2. This CDR3 comprises 14 residues. With 2 bases clipped from V and 3 bases from J, the junction kept 0 bases outside the gene matches. Germline V lookup: CDR1 ENHRY, CDR2 SYGVKD.

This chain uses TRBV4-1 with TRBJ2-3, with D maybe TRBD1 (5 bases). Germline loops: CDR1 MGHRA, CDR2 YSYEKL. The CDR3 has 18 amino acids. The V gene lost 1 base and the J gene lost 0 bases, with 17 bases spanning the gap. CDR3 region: CASSQAGQGRFSTDTQYF. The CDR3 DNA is TGCGCCAGCAGCCAAGCCGGGCAGGGTCGGTTTAGCACAGATACGCAGTATTTT.

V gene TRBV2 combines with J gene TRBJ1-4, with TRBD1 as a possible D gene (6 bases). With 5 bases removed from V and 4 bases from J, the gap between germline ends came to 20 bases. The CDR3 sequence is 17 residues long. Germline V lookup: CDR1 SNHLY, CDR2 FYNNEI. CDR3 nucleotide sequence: TGTGCCAGCAGTATGAGGAGGATGGGGGCCGATAATGAAAAACTGTTTTTT. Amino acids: CASSMRRMGADNEKLFF.

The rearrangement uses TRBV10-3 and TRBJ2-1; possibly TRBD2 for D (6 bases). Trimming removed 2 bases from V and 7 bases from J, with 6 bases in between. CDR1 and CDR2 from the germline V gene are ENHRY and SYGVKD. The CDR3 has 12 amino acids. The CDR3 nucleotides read TGTGCCATCAGTGAGGGGGGGAATGAGCAGTTCTTC. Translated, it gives CAISEGGNEQFF.

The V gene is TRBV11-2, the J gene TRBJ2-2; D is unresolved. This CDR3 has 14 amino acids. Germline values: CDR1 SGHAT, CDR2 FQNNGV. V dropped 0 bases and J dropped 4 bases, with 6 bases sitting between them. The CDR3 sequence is CASSLEWATGELFF. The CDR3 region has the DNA TGTGCCAGCAGCTTAGAGTGGGCCACCGGGGAGCTGTTTTTT.

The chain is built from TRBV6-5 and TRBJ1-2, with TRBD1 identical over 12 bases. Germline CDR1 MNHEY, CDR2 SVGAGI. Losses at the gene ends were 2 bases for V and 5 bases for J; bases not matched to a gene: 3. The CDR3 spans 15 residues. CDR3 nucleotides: TGTGCCAGCAGTTACGGGACAGGGGGCCGGTATGGCTACACCTTC. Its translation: CASSYGTGGRYGYTF.

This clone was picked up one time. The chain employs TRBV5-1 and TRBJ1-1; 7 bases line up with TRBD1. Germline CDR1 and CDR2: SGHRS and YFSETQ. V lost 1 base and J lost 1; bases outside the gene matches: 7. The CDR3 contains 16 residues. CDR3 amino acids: CASSLLPGQKNTEAFF. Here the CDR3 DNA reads TGCGCCAGCAGCTTGCTCCCGGGACAGAAGAACACTGAAGCTTTCTTT.

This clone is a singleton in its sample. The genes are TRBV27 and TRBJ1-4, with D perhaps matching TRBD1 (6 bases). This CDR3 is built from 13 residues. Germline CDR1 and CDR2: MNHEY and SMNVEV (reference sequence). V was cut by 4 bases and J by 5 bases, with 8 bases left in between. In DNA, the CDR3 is TGTGCCAGCAGTTCGGACAGAAATGAAAAACTGTTTTTT. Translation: CASSSDRNEKLFF.

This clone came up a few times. This chain's CDR3 is CASSQEQVAYEQYF. As DNA, the CDR3 is TGCGCCAGCAGCCAAGAACAGGTAGCCTACGAGCAGTACTTC. The chain is built from TRBV4-1 and TRBJ2-7; D possibly corresponds to TRBD1 (5 bases). This CDR3 spans 14 amino acids. Germline-derived CDR1 and CDR2 are MGHRA and YSYEKL. V lost 0 bases to trimming and J lost 2 bases, with 8 bases between them.